One sample yielded the 23 T cell receptor beta chains listed below, sequenced in a study of cytomegalovirus exposure and HLA in healthy donors. The PCR had 60 Vbeta and 13 Jbeta primers. The table came from immunoSEQ multiplex PCR; TCRdb's copy has only in-frame clones and leaves some out. This table has about 110,000 clones, about 80% appearing once. Material: PBMCs. The receptors stem from a man aged 45-60 years in good health and CMV-seropositive.

The chain employs TRBV27 and TRBJ2-5; D may be TRBD2 (6 bases). This CDR3 is built from 15 residues. The germline gives CDR1 MNHEY, CDR2 SMNVEV (reference sequence). Trimming removed 3 bases at V and 5 bases at J, with 16 bases between. The CDR3: CASSFGGQGLETQYF. Written as DNA, the CDR3 is TGTGCCAGCAGTTTTGGAGGGCAGGGACTCGAGACCCAGTACTTC.

A remark on this clone: Distinct nucleotide sequences in the sample also encode this CDR3. The chain recombines TRBV7-2 with TRBJ1-1; 7 bases agree with TRBD1. J was trimmed by 5 bases and V by 3 bases; bases with no gene match: 3. The CDR3 is made up of 13 amino acids. The V gene's germline CDR1 is SGHTA and CDR2 FQGNSA. In DNA, the CDR3 is TGTGCCAGCAGCTTTAGGGGGCGGACTGAAGCTTTCTTT. Its translation: CASSFRGRTEAFF.

The chain combines TRBV6-1 with TRBJ1-5, with 8 nucleotides matching TRBD1. With 3 bases clipped from V and 4 bases from J, the junction kept 5 bases outside the gene matches. CDR3 size: 15 residues. In germline, CDR1 is MNHNS, CDR2 SASEGT. The CDR3, as DNA: TGTGCCAGCAGTGACAGGGGGCTAAATAATCAGCCCCAGCATTTT. Residues: CASSDRGLNNQPQHF.

This clone has a handful of counts. V and J are TRBV5-1 and TRBJ2-7; perhaps TRBD2 as D (6 bases). The CDR3 extends over 14 amino acids. The V gene's germline CDR1 is SGHRS and CDR2 YFSETQ. V dropped 0 bases and J dropped 0 bases, with 7 bases sitting between them. CDR3 amino acids: CASSLAGVSYEQYF. CDR3 sequence (DNA): TGCGCCAGCAGCTTGGCGGGGGTCTCCTACGAGCAGTACTTC. Drawing the rest from reference TRBV5-1 and TRBJ2-7, the complete variable domain is KAGVTQTPRYLIKTRGQQVTLSCSPISGHRSVSWYQQTPGQGLQFLFEYFSETQRNKGNFPGRFSGRQFSNSRSEMNVSTLELGDSALYLCASSLAGVSYEQYFGPGTRLTVT.

This clone showed up just once. The chain combines TRBV2 with TRBJ2-7; D call uncertain. There are 11 residues in the CDR3. Per germline, CDR1 SNHLY and CDR2 FYNNEI. The V end lost 5 bases, the J end lost 2 bases, and 4 bases lay between the germline ends. DNA for the CDR3: TGTGCCAGCAGTTACACCTACGAGCAGTACTTC. Amino acids: CASSYTYEQYF.

This clone has more than one count but fewer than ten. This chain joins TRBV5-1 and TRBJ2-1; 10 bases map to TRBD2. With 2 bases clipped from V and 8 bases from J, the junction kept 7 bases outside the gene matches. The V gene's germline CDR1 is SGHRS and CDR2 YFSETQ. The CDR3 is 15 residues long. CDR3 nucleotide sequence: TGCGCCAGCAGCTTTGAGCGGGGGGGATGGGATGAGCAGTTCTTC. Its translation is CASSFERGGWDEQFF. Complete variable domain (other parts from reference TRBV5-1 and TRBJ2-1): KAGVTQTPRYLIKTRGQQVTLSCSPISGHRSVSWYQQTPGQGLQFLFEYFSETQRNKGNFPGRFSGRQFSNSRSEMNVSTLELGDSALYLCASSFERGGWDEQFFGPGTRLTVL.

This clone came up once. The CDR3 region is CASSLGQGAFEQYF. In DNA form, the CDR3 reads TGCGCCAGCAGCTTGGGACAGGGGGCCTTTGAGCAGTACTTC. The chain links TRBV5-1 to TRBJ2-7, with 10 bases aligning to TRBD1. V shed 0 bases and J 7 bases; nucleotides not matched to a gene: 4. Germline values: CDR1 SGHRS, CDR2 YFSETQ. CDR3 size: 14 residues.

The chain carries TRBV5-1 and TRBJ1-2; TRBD1 aligns across 11 bases. Germline V gene sequence: CDR1 SGHRS, CDR2 YFSETQ. After removal of 4 bases from V and 3 bases from J, the junction contained 5 bases not matched to a gene. There are 15 residues in the CDR3. CDR3 nucleotides: TGCGCCAGCAGCCCATGGACAGGGGGCGACTATGGCTACACCTTC. It yields the protein CASSPWTGGDYGYTF.

CDR3 nucleotides: TGTGCCAGCAGCCAGGACAGGGCCCAGCCCCAGCATTTT. Residues: CASSQDRAQPQHF. The V call is TRBV7-2, the J call TRBJ1-5; TRBD1 matches at 8 bases. CDR1 is SGHTA, CDR2 FQGNSA, per germline. The CDR3 runs to 13 residues. V shed 5 bases, J shed 7 bases, and the junction held 4 bases outside the gene matches. The full variable domain, with the rest looked up from reference TRBV7-2 and TRBJ1-5, is GAGVSQSPSNKVTEKGKDVELRCDPISGHTALYWYRQSLGQGLEFLIYFQGNSAPDKSGLPSDRFSAERTGGSVSTLTIQRTQQEDSAVYLCASSQDRAQPQHFGDGTRLSIL.

J is TRBJ2-5 and V is TRBV27; 13 bases are a match to TRBD2. The better agreement between TRBJ2-7 and the DNA end casts doubt on the J call. Looked up from germline, CDR1 is MNHEY and CDR2 is SMNVEV (reference sequence). The CDR3 consists of 19 residues. In DNA form, the CDR3 reads TGTGCCAGCAGTTCTCTCGGACTAGCGGGGGTTCACTCCTCCTACGAGCAGTACTTC. Amino acids: CASSSLGLAGVHSSYEQYF.

This sequence joins TRBV9 and TRBJ2-5, with unresolved D. The J call is in doubt because the DNA end fits TRBJ2-7 better. Germline values: CDR1 SGDLS, CDR2 YYNGEE. The CDR3 extends over 14 amino acids. The CDR3 nucleotides read TGTGCCAGCAGCGTAGATTCCCCCGCCTACGAGCAGTACTTC. Encoded protein: CASSVDSPAYEQYF.

The genes are TRBV6-5 and TRBJ1-4; weak D call: TRBD1 (5 bases). CDR3 length: 15 residues. CDR1 and CDR2 (germline): MNHEY, SVGAGI. Trimming removed 6 bases from V and 7 bases from J, with 18 bases in between. CDR3 protein: CASRPRRGGSEKLFF. CDR3 in DNA: TGTGCCAGCAGGCCCAGGCGGGGGGGGAGTGAAAAACTGTTTTTT.

The chain links TRBV5-1 to TRBJ2-7; 11 bases agree with TRBD2. Germline trimming cut 1 base from V and 1 base from J; bases unmatched to any gene: 4. CDR1 SGHRS and CDR2 YFSETQ come from the germline V gene. The CDR3 totals 16 residues. CDR3 region: CASSLTSGGPSYEQYF. In DNA form, the CDR3 reads TGCGCCAGCAGCTTGACTAGCGGGGGTCCTTCCTACGAGCAGTACTTC.

The chain employs TRBV19 and TRBJ1-5, with D unresolved. CDR3 length: 14 residues. Germline lookup yields CDR1 LNHDA and CDR2 SQIVND (reference sequence). The V gene lost 7 bases and the J gene lost 6 bases, with 16 bases spanning the gap. In DNA, the CDR3 is TGTGCCAGTACCCGCCGGGATAGCGGTCAGCCCCAGCATTTT. Amino acid sequence: CASTRRDSGQPQHF. The variable domain in full, completed from reference TRBV19 and TRBJ1-5, reads DGGITQSPKYLFRKEGQNVTLSCEQNLNHDAMYWYRQDPGQGLRLIYYSQIVNDFQKGDIAEGYSVSREKKESFPLTVTSAQKNPTAFYLCASTRRDSGQPQHFGDGTRLSIL.

This chain links TRBV19 with TRBJ2-5; the match to TRBD2 covers 9 bases. Germline CDR1 reads LNHDA; CDR2 reads SQIVND (reference sequence). The CDR3 loop spans 17 amino acids. Germline trimming cut 5 bases from V and 5 bases from J; bases unmatched to any gene: 15. In DNA, the CDR3 is TGTGCCAGTAGTCGGGGGTGGGGGACTAGCCCTGGGGAGACCCAGTACTTC. Translating it yields CASSRGWGTSPGETQYF.

The chain employs TRBV25-1 and TRBJ1-6, with D possibly matching TRBD1 (5 bases). Trimming shortened V by 3 bases and J by 10 bases, and 16 bases separated the two germline ends. CDR1 and CDR2 from the germline V gene are MGHDK and SYGVNS. The CDR3 length is 15 residues. CDR3 sequence reads: CASSDLGGEGSPLHF. Here the CDR3 DNA reads TGTGCCAGCAGTGACCTGGGGGGTGAGGGATCACCCCTCCACTTT. Full variable domain (remainder filled in from reference TRBV25-1 and TRBJ1-6): EADIYQTPRYLVIGTGKKITLECSQTMGHDKMYWYQQDPGMELHLIHYSYGVNSTEKGDLSSESTVSRIRTEHFPLTLESARPSHTSQYLCASSDLGGEGSPLHFGNGTRLTVT.

The chain links TRBV5-1 to TRBJ1-1; 8 bases are a match to TRBD1. CDR1 is SGHRS and CDR2 is YFSETQ in the germline V gene. V trimming: 0 bases; J trimming: 5 bases; junction bases outside the gene matches: 3. CDR3 length: 14 residues. The CDR3 protein is CASSLGTGRTEAFF. The CDR3 region has the DNA TGCGCCAGCAGCTTGGGGACAGGGCGGACTGAAGCTTTCTTT.

This chain joins TRBV7-3 and TRBJ2-6, with TRBD2 matching 7 bases. CDR1 is SGHTA, CDR2 FQGTGA, per germline. The V segment lost 4 bases and the J segment 1 base; nucleotides outside the gene matches: 16. CDR3 length: 20 residues. The CDR3 sequence: CASSSPGGKGKGSGANVLTF. The CDR3 coding sequence is TGTGCCAGCAGCTCCCCGGGAGGAAAGGGCAAGGGTTCTGGGGCCAACGTCCTGACTTTC.

The chain is built from TRBV5-6 and TRBJ2-3, with D uncertain. The CDR3 spans 11 residues. CDR1 and CDR2 from the germline V gene are SGHDT and YYEEEE. V lost 3 bases and J 5 bases, leaving 4 bases between the germline ends. The CDR3 DNA sequence: TGTGCCAGCAGCTCTTTAGATACGCAGTATTTT. As protein: CASSSLDTQYF.

This clone appeared once. The chain links TRBV2 to TRBJ1-1; D unresolved. The V end was cut by 4 bases, the J end by 2 bases, with 11 bases between. CDR3 length: 14 amino acids. Germline assignment: CDR1 SNHLY and CDR2 FYNNEI. The CDR3 coding sequence is TGTGCCAGCAGTGCAACGGAGGTTAACACTGAAGCTTTCTTT. It yields the protein CASSATEVNTEAFF. The whole variable domain, remainder taken from reference TRBV2 and TRBJ1-1, is EPEVTQTPSHQVTQMGQEVILRCVPISNHLYFYWYRQILGQKVEFLVSFYNNEISEKSEIFDDQFSVERPDGSNFTLKIRSTKLEDSAMYFCASSATEVNTEAFFGQGTRLTVV.

This clone turned up a few times. One end of the junction is discordant with germline, which a read error may explain. V is TRBV4-1 and J is TRBJ2-3; no clear D. CDR1 and CDR2 (germline): MGHRA, YSYEKL. This CDR3 is built from 12 residues. The CDR3, as DNA: TGTGCCAGCAGCCAACCTTCGGATACGCAGTATTTT. It specifies CASSQPSDTQYF.

V is TRBV30 and J is TRBJ1-5, with TRBD1 matching 7 bases. The CDR3 runs to 13 residues. Germline CDR1 and CDR2: GTSNPN and SVGIG (reference sequence). J lost 11 bases, V lost 3 bases, and 10 bases had no gene match. The CDR3: CAWRAQGLESQHF. The CDR3 nucleotides read TGTGCCTGGAGAGCACAGGGGTTGGAGTCCCAGCATTTT.

The CDR3 protein is CASVWTAGNTEAFF. DNA for the CDR3: TGTGCCAGTGTTTGGACGGCGGGGAACACTGAAGCTTTCTTT. The chain joins TRBV6-5 to TRBJ1-1; D ambiguous. The CDR3 consists of 14 residues. Germline CDR1 is MNHEY and CDR2 is SVGAGI. Between the trimmed V and J ends, which lost 9 bases and 1 base, there was a span of 15 bases.